This TCR beta chain was sequenced in a study of tumor-infiltrating lymphocytes in primary liver carcinoma. As for the study in general: Each sample had roughly 3.65 to 7.13 million productive TCRbeta reads regardless of tissue type.

Without any cell sorting, about 18-30 mg of bulk tissue yielded co-extracted RNA and DNA. The CDR3 is 14 residues long. Germline loops: CDR1 SQVTM, CDR2 ANQGSEA. cDNA specific to TCR beta was made from 500 ng of total RNA, with a constant-region primer employed for priming. Amplification in three nested multiplex PCR rounds with slightly modified ARM-PCR gave rise to TCR beta libraries. The opening two PCR rounds, ten to eleven cycles each, paired TRBV1-TRBV30 forward primers with a C-beta reverse primer. TCRdb re-analysed the multiplex PCR reads in MiXCR, keeping a single row per CDR3 protein. This sample has approximately 40,000 distinct CDR3 sequences, with about 73% found just once.

Sequencing was carried out using liver tumor tissue from sampling region 2. Subset described: tumor region T2, inferior pole. V and J are TRBV29-1 and TRBJ1-1; D remains ambiguous. The TCR comes from a man aged 35 to 55 with primary liver carcinoma and hepatitis B virus infection. The CDR3 DNA is TGCGGTGTTGATTCGGCGGGGAGTTATACTGAAGCTTTCTTT. Translated: CGVDSAGSYTEAFF.